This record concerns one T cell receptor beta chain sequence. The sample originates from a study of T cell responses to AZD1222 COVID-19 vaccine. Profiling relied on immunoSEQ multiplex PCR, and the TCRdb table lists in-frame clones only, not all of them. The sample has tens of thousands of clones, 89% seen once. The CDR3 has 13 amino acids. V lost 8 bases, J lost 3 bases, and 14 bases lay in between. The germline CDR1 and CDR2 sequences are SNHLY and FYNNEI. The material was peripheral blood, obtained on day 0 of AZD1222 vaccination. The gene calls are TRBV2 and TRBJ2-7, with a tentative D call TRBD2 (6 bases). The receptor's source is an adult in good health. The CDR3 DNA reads TGTGCCAGCGGGGGACTGCGATTCTACGAGCAGTACTTC. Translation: CASGGLRFYEQYF.